Listed below are T cell receptor beta chains from one sample, sequenced in a study of blood T cell repertoires in COVID-19. Profiling relied on immunoSEQ multiplex PCR, and the TCRdb table lists in-frame clones only, not all of them. The sample yields about 320,000 clones, 80% to 90% seen once. The source material was PBMCs or T cells enriched from blood (not recorded which). The source is a woman younger than 30 who had recovered from COVID-19. The CDR3 runs from the conserved cysteine through the conserved F or W. D genes are given only for firm matches. Clone sizes are given selectively: once, few, many, or a class where the clone is expanded.

v_gene	j_gene	d_gene	abundance	CDR3aa	CDR3nt
TRBV10-3	TRBJ1-5	.	once	CAISESGSSNQPQHF	TGTGCCATCAGTGAGTCGGGCAGTAGCAATCAGCCCCAGCATTTT
TRBV7-9	TRBJ1-4	.	.	CASSLYPLLNLNEKLFF	TGTGCCAGCAGCTTATATCCTCTACTGAATCTTAATGAAAAACTGTTTTTT
TRBV11-2	TRBJ1-4	.	.	CASSFGPSQGSRNEKLFF	TGTGCCAGCAGCTTCGGTCCATCTCAGGGCTCCCGGAATGAAAAACTGTTTTTT
TRBV20-1	TRBJ2-1	TRBD2	.	CSAIEGGSPGNEQFF	TGCAGTGCTATTGAAGGCGGGAGCCCCGGAAATGAGCAGTTCTTC
TRBV15	TRBJ1-3	.	.	CATSRDPGNTIYF	TGTGCCACCAGCAGAGATCCCGGGAACACCATATATTTT
TRBV5-1	TRBJ1-1	.	.	CASSLDRVGNTEAFF	TGCGCCAGCAGCTTGGACAGGGTGGGGAACACTGAAGCTTTCTTT
TRBV6-2/TRBV6-3	TRBJ2-1	TRBD2	.	CASSYRLALPSNEQFF	TGTGCCAGCAGTTACAGACTAGCCCTGCCTAGCAATGAGCAGTTCTTC
TRBV7-9	TRBJ1-2	.	.	CASSPRVTGYGYTF	TGTGCCAGCAGCCCACGCGTAACGGGGTATGGCTACACCTTC
TRBV18	TRBJ1-4	.	.	CASSPPGSPNEKLFF	TGTGCCAGCTCACCACCAGGGAGCCCTAATGAAAAACTGTTTTTT
TRBV5-6	TRBJ2-7	TRBD1	.	CASSLTRDRYYEQYF	TGTGCCAGCAGCTTAACTCGGGACAGATACTACGAGCAGTACTTC
TRBV6-5	TRBJ1-1	TRBD1	.	CASRDRARTEAFF	TGTGCCAGCAGGGACAGGGCGAGGACTGAAGCTTTCTTT
TRBV18	TRBJ2-7	TRBD2	.	CASSSQLAGGYEQYF	TGTGCCAGCTCATCTCAACTAGCGGGAGGGTACGAGCAGTACTTC
TRBV5-1	TRBJ2-1	TRBD2	.	CASSLLAGARNIYNEQFF	TGCGCCAGCAGCTTGCTAGCGGGGGCCCGAAACATATACAATGAGCAGTTCTTC
TRBV19	TRBJ2-2	.	once	CASSTQTAPGELFF	TGTGCCAGTAGTACTCAGACAGCGCCCGGGGAGCTGTTTTTT
TRBV11-1	TRBJ2-5	TRBD2	.	CASSGGLQETQYF	TGTGCCAGTTCGGGGGGGCTCCAAGAGACCCAGTACTTC
TRBV10-3	TRBJ2-7	TRBD1	once	CAISESDRVDYEQYF	TGTGCCATCAGTGAGTCGGACAGGGTAGATTACGAGCAGTACTTC
TRBV10-3	TRBJ1-1	TRBD1	.	CAIRRTGGGYTEAFF	TGTGCCATCCGGCGGACAGGGGGCGGATACACTGAAGCTTTCTTT
TRBV4-1	TRBJ2-3	TRBD2	.	CASSQISGSGAAYTQYF	TGCGCCAGCAGCCAGATCTCGGGTAGCGGGGCAGCGTATACACAGTATTTT
TRBV6-2/TRBV6-3	TRBJ1-2	TRBD1	.	CASSYSREQPGQGYGYTF	TGTGCCAGCAGTTACTCAAGAGAACAACCGGGACAGGGATATGGCTACACCTTC
TRBV4-2	TRBJ1-5	.	.	CASSRLKEGNQPQHF	TGTGCCAGCAGCCGCCTCAAAGAGGGCAATCAGCCCCAGCATTTT
TRBV4-1	TRBJ1-5	.	.	CASSTRVGGYSNQPQHF	TGCGCCAGCAGCACCCGGGTGGGGGGGTATAGCAATCAGCCCCAGCATTTT
TRBV10-3	TRBJ1-1	.	.	CAISEVLLKGMNTEAFF	TGTGCCATCAGTGAGGTACTCCTCAAGGGGATGAACACTGAAGCTTTCTTT
TRBV19	TRBJ2-1	.	.	CASSIGVAAHSEQFF	TGTGCCAGTAGTATCGGAGTAGCCGCGCACTCGGAGCAGTTCTTC
TRBV19	TRBJ2-1	TRBD2	.	CASSLGLARDNEQFF	TGTGCCAGTAGTCTTGGACTAGCGAGGGACAATGAGCAGTTCTTC
TRBV18	TRBJ1-2	.	.	CASSPGPPGRTNYGYTF	TGTGCCAGCTCACCAGGTCCCCCAGGGAGGACTAACTATGGCTACACCTTC
TRBV7-3	TRBJ2-2	TRBD2	.	CASSALAGGAGELFF	TGTGCCAGCAGCGCACTAGCGGGAGGGGCGGGGGAGCTGTTTTTT
TRBV9	TRBJ2-2	.	.	CASARQTGNTGELFF	TGTGCCAGCGCCCGACAGACAGGGAACACCGGGGAGCTGTTTTTT
TRBV4-3	TRBJ2-1	.	.	CASSQEGGAFGEQFF	TGCGCCAGCAGCCAAGAAGGGGGGGCCTTTGGTGAGCAGTTCTTC
TRBV5-1	TRBJ1-5	.	.	CASSLAGKGQPQHF	TGCGCCAGCAGCTTGGCAGGGAAGGGACAGCCCCAGCATTTT
TRBV28	TRBJ2-7	TRBD1	once	CASSSAGGPYEQYF	TGTGCCAGCAGTTCGGCAGGGGGACCTTACGAGCAGTACTTC
TRBV7-2	TRBJ1-3	.	.	CASSSQGSGNTIYF	TGTGCCAGCAGCTCACAGGGATCTGGAAACACCATATATTTT
TRBV4-3	TRBJ2-2	.	few	CASSQDSSNTGELFF	TGCGCCAGCAGCCAGGACAGTTCGAACACCGGGGAGCTGTTTTTT
TRBV28	TRBJ1-4	.	.	CASGSIWTAGNEKLFF	TGTGCCAGCGGGTCGATTTGGACAGCTGGTAATGAAAAACTGTTTTTT
TRBV4-3	TRBJ1-4	.	.	CASSQAPQGSNEKLFF	TGCGCCAGCAGCCAGGCCCCACAGGGCTCTAATGAAAAACTGTTTTTT
TRBV7-3	TRBJ2-1	.	.	CASSLSRDYNEQFF	TGTGCCAGCAGCTTAAGTCGGGATTACAATGAGCAGTTCTTC
TRBV4-3	TRBJ2-1	TRBD2	.	CASSQVIGLAGVEQFF	TGCGCCAGCAGCCAAGTCATAGGACTAGCGGGAGTTGAGCAGTTCTTC
TRBV9	TRBJ2-5	.	.	CASSVAMEETQYF	TGTGCCAGCAGCGTAGCTATGGAGGAGACCCAGTACTTC
TRBV30	TRBJ2-1	TRBD2	.	CALLAGGSSYNEQFF	TGTGCCTTACTAGCGGGGGGGAGCTCCTACAATGAGCAGTTCTTC
TRBV3-1/TRBV3-2	TRBJ2-5	TRBD2	.	CASGGRAGETQYF	TGTGCCAGCGGAGGGAGGGCTGGAGAGACCCAGTACTTC
TRBV27	TRBJ1-4	TRBD1	.	CASRNQGGEKLFF	TGTGCCAGCAGGAATCAGGGGGGTGAAAAACTGTTTTTT
TRBV7-8	TRBJ2-1	.	.	CASSWGGSSYNEQFF	TGTGCCAGCAGCTGGGGCGGCAGCTCCTACAATGAGCAGTTCTTC